Reported below is one TCR beta chain. Its antigen is as yet unknown. There are 14 residues in the CDR3. Trimming took off 2 bases at V and 1 base at J, with 10 bases between the two ends. The germline V gene has CDR1 SGHDT and CDR2 YYEEEE. This sample was included in a study of cytomegalovirus exposure and HLA in healthy donors. Study in general: Caucasian-associated ancestry cluster membership applied to approximately 80% of about 370 genotyped donors.

The primer mix had 60 Vbeta and 13 Jbeta primers. Sequencing used immunoSEQ multiplex PCR; TCRdb keeps in-frame clones, though not all of them. The repertoire consists of 200,000 or so clones, with about 84% occurring once and the leading ten covering 3.8%. The study, taken as a whole, reports: For cytomegalovirus status, the classifier reportedly gave diagnoses with high specificity and sensitivity.

The chain uses TRBV5-6 and TRBJ2-7; a possible D gene is TRBD1 (6 bases). This TCR derives from a man aged 45-60 years in good health and CMV-seronegative. Sequencing was performed on PBMCs. CDR3 region: CASSFGTTSYEQYF. The CDR3 bases are TGTGCCAGCAGCTTCGGGACAACATCCTACGAGCAGTACTTC.